What follows are 30 T cell receptor beta chains derived from one specimen sequenced in a study of cytomegalovirus exposure and HLA in healthy donors. Researchers ran the PCR with 60 Vbeta and 13 Jbeta primers. The data were produced by immunoSEQ multiplex PCR, yet TCRdb's version contains in-frame clones alone and is incomplete. The profile shows about 84,000 clones, around three fifths of them singletons. The sequenced sample consisted of PBMCs. Every receptor here comes from a woman aged 40 to 55 in good health and CMV-seropositive.

This clone came up once. This rearrangement joins TRBV28 to TRBJ2-7; 11 bases line up with TRBD2. J was trimmed by 2 bases and V by 5 bases; bases with no gene match: 5. Germline V lookup: CDR1 MDHEN, CDR2 SYDVKM. The length of the CDR3 is 15 residues. The CDR3 DNA reads TGTGCCAGCAGTCCCGGGACTAGCGGAACCTACGAGCAGTACTTC. Protein: CASSPGTSGTYEQYF. Together with reference TRBV28 and TRBJ2-7, the CDR3 gives the full variable domain: DVKVTQSSRYLVKRTGEKVFLECVQDMDHENMFWYRQDPGLGLRLIYFSYDVKMKEKGDIPEGYSVSREKKERFSLILESASTNQTSMYLCASSPGTSGTYEQYFGPGTRLTVT.

This clone has a handful of counts. The chain joins TRBV2 to TRBJ2-7; D gene ambiguous. With 2 bases removed from V and 3 bases from J, the gap between germline ends came to 5 bases. The CDR3 has 12 residues. Germline values: CDR1 SNHLY, CDR2 FYNNEI. CDR3 DNA: TGTGCCAGCAGTGAACGAGGCTACGAGCAGTACTTC. Amino acid sequence: CASSERGYEQYF.

This clone occurred a few times. The genes are TRBV2 and TRBJ2-7; maybe TRBD2 (6 bases). The V end was cut by 3 bases, the J end by 7 bases, with 7 bases between. The CDR3 is made up of 11 amino acids. Per the germline V gene, CDR1 is SNHLY and CDR2 is FYNNEI. CDR3 protein: CASSEGGEQYF. The CDR3 nucleotides are TGTGCCAGCAGTGAGGGGGGAGAGCAGTACTTC.

The gene calls are TRBV4-1 and TRBJ2-3; D unclear. The CDR3 consists of 14 residues. V was cut by 2 bases and J by 4 bases, with 10 bases left in between. Germline lookup yields CDR1 MGHRA and CDR2 YSYEKL. CDR3 residues: CASSQQQTSDTQYF. The CDR3, as DNA: TGCGCCAGCAGCCAACAACAGACCTCAGATACGCAGTATTTT.

V usage is TRBV18 and J usage is TRBJ2-2; D remains ambiguous. CDR3 length equals 14 residues. The V end lost 2 bases, the J end lost 1 base, and 5 bases lay between the germline ends. Germline V gene sequence: CDR1 KGHSH, CDR2 LQKENI. As DNA, the CDR3 is TGTGCCAGCTCACCAACAGAGAACACCGGGGAGCTGTTTTTT. Protein: CASSPTENTGELFF.

The rearrangement uses TRBV4-2 and TRBJ2-3, with a possible D match to TRBD1 (6 bases). With 1 base removed from V and 8 bases from J, the gap between germline ends came to 16 bases. CDR3 length equals 15 residues. CDR1 is LGHNA and CDR2 is YNFKEQ in the germline V gene. The CDR3 protein is CASSQAGADPGTQYF. In nucleotides, the CDR3 is TGTGCCAGCAGCCAAGCAGGGGCGGATCCAGGTACGCAGTATTTT.

The chain combines TRBV5-1 with TRBJ1-2, with 9 bases aligning to TRBD1. Germline V gives CDR1 SGHRS, CDR2 YFSETQ. This CDR3 has 14 residues. V lost 3 bases and J lost 8; bases outside the gene matches: 8. CDR3 residues: CASSWGDREGGYTF. The CDR3 bases are TGCGCCAGCAGCTGGGGGGACAGGGAGGGCGGCTACACCTTC.

This chain joins TRBV2 and TRBJ2-5; D is unresolved. CDR1 is SNHLY, CDR2 FYNNEI, per germline. This CDR3 is 14 amino acids long. V lost 5 bases, J lost 2 bases, and 12 bases lay in between. The CDR3 sequence is CASSSLTGQETQYF. CDR3 DNA sequence: TGTGCCAGCAGTTCCTTGACCGGGCAAGAGACCCAGTACTTC.

The chain has TRBV19 and TRBJ1-2, with TRBD1 matching 7 bases. Per the germline V gene, CDR1 is LNHDA and CDR2 is SQIVND (reference sequence). The CDR3 contains 15 residues. V lost 3 bases to trimming and J lost 3 bases; unmatched junction nucleotides: 7. CDR3 coding DNA: TGTGCCAGTAGTATTGTCGGACAGGCATACTATGGCTACACCTTC. Translated: CASSIVGQAYYGYTF.

This rearrangement joins TRBV2 to TRBJ1-4; D ambiguous. This CDR3 has 11 residues. The V end was cut by 7 bases, the J end by 5 bases, with 5 bases between. Germline V gene data show CDR1 as SNHLY and CDR2 as FYNNEI. CDR3 sequence reads: CASILNEKLFF. The CDR3 coding sequence is TGTGCCAGCATCCTCAATGAAAAACTGTTTTTT.

In its sample, this clone was seen a few times. The CDR3 reads CASSTKGLAGYEQYF. Here the CDR3 DNA reads TGCGCCAGCAGTACCAAGGGACTAGCGGGATACGAGCAGTACTTC. The V and J genes are TRBV4-1 and TRBJ2-7, with 13 bases that match TRBD2. The CDR3 is 15 amino acids. Germline V CDR1 and CDR2: MGHRA, YSYEKL. The V and J ends lost 6 bases and 4 bases, in that order; junction bases with no gene match: 6.

This clone was detected only a few times. The rearrangement joins TRBV5-6 to TRBJ2-7, with D perhaps TRBD2 (6 bases). Trimming stripped 3 bases from V and 6 bases from J, with 16 bases between. The germline gives CDR1 SGHDT, CDR2 YYEEEE. The CDR3 extends over 14 amino acids. The CDR3 bases are TGTGCCAGCAGCTACCCTTCCACTAGCTCCGAGCAGTACTTC. Translated, it gives CASSYPSTSSEQYF.

This chain links TRBV27 with TRBJ2-7; the match to TRBD1 covers 8 bases. Losses at the gene ends were 4 bases for V and 4 bases for J; bases not matched to a gene: 9. The CDR3 is 15 residues long. Germline assignment: CDR1 MNHEY and CDR2 SMNVEV (reference sequence). The CDR3 loop reads CASSSAGQGIYEQYF. The DNA of the CDR3 is TGTGCCAGCAGTTCGGCCGGACAGGGTATTTACGAGCAGTACTTC.

The CDR3 DNA reads TGTGCCAGCAGCTTAGATCCTAGCGTAGATACGCAGTATTTT. Protein sequence: CASSLDPSVDTQYF. The chain links TRBV7-6 to TRBJ2-3; D might be TRBD2 (6 bases). Germline V gene lookup returns CDR1 SGHVS and CDR2 FNYEAQ. V was pared by 1 base and J by 5 bases, with 10 bases between. CDR3 length: 14 residues.

The gene calls are TRBV6-5 and TRBJ1-2; 9 positions agree with TRBD1. Germline V lookup: CDR1 MNHEY, CDR2 SVGAGI. V gave up 10 bases and J gave up 4 bases; unmatched junction bases: 10. This CDR3 has 14 amino acids. DNA for the CDR3: TGTGCCACCTCAAACAGGGGGCCTTCCTATGGCTACACCTTC. This codes for CATSNRGPSYGYTF.

This clone occurred a few times. The chain recombines TRBV18 with TRBJ2-5; weak D call: TRBD1 (6 bases). Germline V lookup: CDR1 KGHSH, CDR2 LQKENI. The CDR3 is 14 residues long. V lost 2 bases and J 1 base, leaving 8 bases between the germline ends. The CDR3 spells CASSPGQLQETQYF. The CDR3 DNA sequence: TGTGCCAGCTCACCAGGACAGCTCCAAGAGACCCAGTACTTC.

This clone was seen a single time. The chain employs TRBV11-3 and TRBJ1-1; D unresolved. Looked up from germline, CDR1 is SGHNT and CDR2 is YENEEA. The CDR3 spans 14 residues. Trimming left V 5 bases short and J 8 bases short, with 18 bases between. The CDR3 DNA is TGTGCCAGCAGCCGCCGCGCTACACAGTTCGAAGCTTTCTTT. Translated: CASSRRATQFEAFF.

A few counts support this clone. This chain uses TRBV4-3 with TRBJ1-2, with D maybe TRBD1 (6 bases). The CDR3 runs to 14 residues. In germline, CDR1 is LGHNA, CDR2 YSLEER. The V gene lost 3 bases and the J gene lost 7 bases, with 15 bases spanning the gap. The CDR3 DNA sequence: TGCGCCAGCAGCCATACAGGGTTTCGGGGTGGCTACACCTTC. It translates to CASSHTGFRGGYTF.

CDR3 residues: CASSTPAGGWNNEQFF. The CDR3 DNA follows: TGTGCCAGTAGTACCCCGGCAGGGGGTTGGAACAATGAGCAGTTCTTC. The chain recombines TRBV19 with TRBJ2-1, with 7 bases matching TRBD1. Germline V gene data show CDR1 as LNHDA and CDR2 as SQIVND (reference sequence). CDR3 size: 16 residues. V shed 4 bases, J shed 5 bases, and the junction held 11 bases outside the gene matches.

The chain links TRBV7-2 to TRBJ2-3, with a weak D call TRBD2 (7 bases). Germline-derived CDR1 and CDR2 are SGHTA and FQGNSA. This CDR3 has 16 amino acids. The V end lost 5 bases, the J end lost 3 bases, and 18 bases lay between the germline ends. Written as DNA, the CDR3 is TGTGCCAGCAGCGGAGGGGGGGAGCTAGAAACAGATACGCAGTATTTT. The encoded protein is CASSGGGELETDTQYF.

This clone was recorded a few times. The chain employs TRBV4-2 and TRBJ1-5; 8 nucleotides match TRBD1. CDR1 and CDR2 (germline): LGHNA, YNFKEQ. CDR3 length: 13 amino acids. Losses at the gene ends were 5 bases for V and 7 bases for J; bases not matched to a gene: 4. CDR3 sequence reads: CASSIDRGQPQHF. In DNA, the CDR3 is TGTGCCAGCAGCATCGACAGGGGCCAGCCCCAGCATTTT.

The chain combines TRBV2 with TRBJ1-4; tentative D call: TRBD1 (5 bases). Per the germline V gene, CDR1 is SNHLY and CDR2 is FYNNEI. CDR3 length: 12 amino acids. Trimming cost V 6 bases and J 8 bases, with 10 bases left between them. CDR3: CASRPAGEKLFF. CDR3 DNA: TGTGCCAGCAGACCAGCAGGGGAAAAACTGTTTTTT.

This chain uses TRBV28 with TRBJ2-7, with D perhaps matching TRBD2 (6 bases). Between the trimmed V and J ends, which lost 2 bases and 4 bases, there was a span of 9 bases. Looked up from germline, CDR1 is MDHEN and CDR2 is SYDVKM. The CDR3 has 13 amino acids. CDR3 in amino acids: CASSLGSGYEQYF. CDR3 sequence (DNA): TGTGCCAGCAGTTTAGGTAGCGGATACGAGCAGTACTTC.

A note on this clone: Other DNA sequences of this sample code for an identical CDR3. The chain joins TRBV30 to TRBJ2-3, with 9 bases fitting TRBD1. Germline CDR1 is GTSNPN and CDR2 is SVGIG (reference sequence). The CDR3 has 15 residues. V was pared by 3 bases and J by 4 bases, with 8 bases of the junction left unmatched. The CDR3 protein is CAWSPWDREADTQYF. The CDR3 region has the DNA TGTGCCTGGAGCCCTTGGGACAGGGAAGCAGATACGCAGTATTTT.

The chain employs TRBV2 and TRBJ1-5; 7 bases align to TRBD1. V gave up 7 bases and J gave up 5 bases; unmatched junction bases: 2. Germline V CDR1 and CDR2: SNHLY, FYNNEI. The CDR3 spans 12 residues. CDR3 bases: TGTGCCAGCAAAACAGGGGATCAGCCCCAGCATTTT. Protein sequence: CASKTGDQPQHF. Full variable domain (missing parts from reference TRBV2 and TRBJ1-5): EPEVTQTPSHQVTQMGQEVILRCVPISNHLYFYWYRQILGQKVEFLVSFYNNEISEKSEIFDDQFSVERPDGSNFTLKIRSTKLEDSAMYFCASKTGDQPQHFGDGTRLSIL.

The rearrangement uses TRBV18 and TRBJ2-1, with TRBD2 matching over 8 bases. Germline V gene sequence: CDR1 KGHSH, CDR2 LQKENI. This CDR3 spans 15 amino acids. Germline trimming cut 0 bases from V and 9 bases from J; bases unmatched to any gene: 7. CDR3 loop: CASSPPSGRTIEQFF. In DNA form, the CDR3 reads TGTGCCAGCTCACCACCCAGCGGGAGAACGATTGAGCAGTTCTTC.

The chain couples TRBV19 to TRBJ2-5; 10 bases fit TRBD2. Trimming cost V 4 bases and J 5 bases; bases outside gene matches: 10. CDR1 is LNHDA and CDR2 is SQIVND in the germline V gene (reference sequence). The CDR3 covers 16 residues. The CDR3 bases are TGTGCCAGTAGTACGAGAGCAGCGGGAGGGCGCGAGACCCAGTACTTC. This codes for CASSTRAAGGRETQYF.

There are a few counts of this clone. The gene calls are TRBV11-2 and TRBJ2-3, with D unresolved. This CDR3 contains 14 residues. The V gene's germline CDR1 is SGHAT and CDR2 FQNNGV. Between the trimmed V and J ends, which lost 1 base and 3 bases, there was a span of 8 bases. The CDR3 loop reads CASSLGSATDTQYF. CDR3 nucleotide sequence: TGTGCCAGCAGCTTAGGGAGCGCAACAGATACGCAGTATTTT. The full variable domain, with the rest looked up from reference TRBV11-2 and TRBJ2-3, is EAGVAQSPRYKIIEKRQSVAFWCNPISGHATLYWYQQILGQGPKLLIQFQNNGVVDDSQLPKDRFSAERLKGVDSTLKIQPAKLEDSAVYLCASSLGSATDTQYFGPGTRLTVL.

V usage is TRBV2 and J usage is TRBJ2-5; 7 bases line up with TRBD2. The length of the CDR3 is 15 residues. Germline V gene lookup returns CDR1 SNHLY and CDR2 FYNNEI. After removal of 7 bases from V and 1 base from J, the junction contained 9 bases not matched to a gene. CDR3 protein: CASTPGGGGQETQYF. The CDR3 coding sequence is TGTGCCAGCACCCCGGGAGGTGGAGGCCAAGAGACCCAGTACTTC. Full variable domain (missing parts from reference TRBV2 and TRBJ2-5): EPEVTQTPSHQVTQMGQEVILRCVPISNHLYFYWYRQILGQKVEFLVSFYNNEISEKSEIFDDQFSVERPDGSNFTLKIRSTKLEDSAMYFCASTPGGGGQETQYFGPGTRLLVL.

The chain joins TRBV7-6 to TRBJ2-2; D call uncertain. The CDR3 extends over 15 amino acids. Deletions cut 0 bases from V and 0 bases from J, with 5 bases between. From germline, CDR1 is SGHVS and CDR2 FNYEAQ. The CDR3 DNA is TGTGCCAGCAGCTTAGCTCCGGCGAACACCGGGGAGCTGTTTTTT. Translated, it gives CASSLAPANTGELFF.